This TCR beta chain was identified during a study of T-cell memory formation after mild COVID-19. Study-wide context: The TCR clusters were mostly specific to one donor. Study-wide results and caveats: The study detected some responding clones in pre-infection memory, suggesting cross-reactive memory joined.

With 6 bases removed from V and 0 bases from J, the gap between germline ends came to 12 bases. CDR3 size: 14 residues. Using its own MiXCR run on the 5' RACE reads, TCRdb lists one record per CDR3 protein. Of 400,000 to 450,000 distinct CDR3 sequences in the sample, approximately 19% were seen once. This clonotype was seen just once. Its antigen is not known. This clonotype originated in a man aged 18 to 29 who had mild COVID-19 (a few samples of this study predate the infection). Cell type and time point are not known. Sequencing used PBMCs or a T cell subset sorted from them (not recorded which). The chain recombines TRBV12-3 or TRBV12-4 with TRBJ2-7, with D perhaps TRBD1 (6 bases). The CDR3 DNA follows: TGTGCCAGCAGAGGGACACGGAGCTCCTACGAGCAGTACTTC. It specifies CASRGTRSSYEQYF.